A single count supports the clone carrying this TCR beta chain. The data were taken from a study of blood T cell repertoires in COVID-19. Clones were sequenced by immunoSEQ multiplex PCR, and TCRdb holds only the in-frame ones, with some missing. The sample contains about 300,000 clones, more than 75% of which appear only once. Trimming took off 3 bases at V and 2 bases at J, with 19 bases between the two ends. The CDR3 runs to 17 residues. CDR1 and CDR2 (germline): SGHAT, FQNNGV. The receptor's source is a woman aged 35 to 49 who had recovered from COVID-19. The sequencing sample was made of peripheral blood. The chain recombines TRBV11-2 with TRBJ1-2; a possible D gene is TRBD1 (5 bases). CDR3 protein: CASSLGPYRAGNYGYTF. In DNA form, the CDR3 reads TGTGCCAGCAGCTTGGGGCCCTACAGAGCGGGGAACTATGGCTACACCTTC. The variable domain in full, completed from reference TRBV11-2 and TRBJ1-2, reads EAGVAQSPRYKIIEKRQSVAFWCNPISGHATLYWYQQILGQGPKLLIQFQNNGVVDDSQLPKDRFSAERLKGVDSTLKIQPAKLEDSAVYLCASSLGPYRAGNYGYTFGSGTRLTVV.